Listed here are 13 T cell receptor beta chains from one sample, sequenced in a study of T-cell reconstitution after alpha-beta-depleted transplantation in children. Unique molecular identifiers were incorporated when the TCRbeta library was constructed. TCRdb re-called the PCR reads through MiXCR, storing one row per CDR3 protein. The sample has 150,000 to 250,000 distinct CDR3 sequences; about 6% are singletons. The specimen comprised PBMCs, sampled before TCRalphabeta/CD19-depleted stem cell transplant. The receptors here all came from a girl under three years old with combined immunodeficiency, due to receive a stem cell transplant.

The gene calls are TRBV14 and TRBJ2-7; maybe TRBD1 (5 bases). V lost 4 bases and J 2 bases, leaving 21 bases between the germline ends. Germline CDR1 and CDR2: SGHDN and FVKESK. The CDR3 consists of 17 residues. The CDR3 sequence is CASSLYWTQTRPYEQYF. CDR3 in DNA: TGTGCCAGCAGCCTTTACTGGACACAAACGAGACCCTACGAGCAGTACTTC.

This clonotype occurred many times. The J gene is TRBJ1-2, the V gene TRBV6-5; 9 bases fit TRBD1. CDR1 is MNHEY, CDR2 SVGAGI, per germline. J was trimmed by 3 bases and V by 4 bases; bases with no gene match: 12. The CDR3 covers 17 residues. CDR3 residues: CASSSLSRDRAYYGYTF. In nucleotides, the CDR3 is TGTGCCAGCAGTTCGCTGAGCCGGGACAGGGCATACTATGGCTACACCTTC.

Many counts were recorded for this clonotype. The V gene is TRBV7-8, the J gene TRBJ2-7; D not resolved. V was shortened by 2 bases and J by 2 bases, with 7 bases between the two germline ends. The CDR3 runs to 13 residues. CDR1 is SGHVS and CDR2 is FQNEAQ in the germline V gene. The CDR3 loop is CASSLKGTYEQYF. The CDR3 nucleotides are TGTGCCAGCAGCTTAAAGGGCACCTACGAGCAGTACTTC.

This clonotype was detected many times. The genes are TRBV6-5 and TRBJ2-7; TRBD2 might be the D (5 bases). V dropped 2 bases and J dropped 4 bases, with 12 bases sitting between them. CDR1 and CDR2 (germline): MNHEY, SVGAGI. The length of the CDR3 is 14 residues. The CDR3 loop is CASSYGLARYEQYF. For the CDR3, the DNA is TGTGCCAGCAGTTACGGGTTAGCGCGATACGAGCAGTACTTC.

This clonotype was picked up many times. The chain carries TRBV12-3 or TRBV12-4 and TRBJ1-5, with D possibly matching TRBD1 (5 bases). The CDR3 runs 15 residues. V gave up 1 base and J gave up 4 bases, with 11 bases separating them. This CDR3 is CASSLEGRENQPQHF. In DNA form, the CDR3 reads TGTGCCAGCAGTTTAGAGGGCAGGGAAAATCAGCCCCAGCATTTT.

This clonotype was detected ten times or more. The CDR3 spells CASSSLAADTQYF. The CDR3 DNA follows: TGTGCCAGCAGCTCCTTAGCGGCAGATACGCAGTATTTT. The chain employs TRBV7-2 and TRBJ2-3; D possibly corresponds to TRBD2 (6 bases). This CDR3 spans 13 amino acids. Deletions cut 4 bases from V and 4 bases from J, with 9 bases between. CDR1 and CDR2 (germline): SGHTA, FQGNSA.

This clonotype was observed a handful of times. The chain recombines TRBV15 with TRBJ2-5; unclear D gene. V was trimmed by 0 bases and J by 1 base, leaving 6 bases between them. The CDR3 has 14 residues. From germline, CDR1 is LNHNV and CDR2 YYDKDF (reference sequence). CDR3: CATSREGGQETQYF. In DNA, the CDR3 is TGTGCCACCAGCAGAGAGGGCGGCCAAGAGACCCAGTACTTC.

This clonotype has ten or more counts. The V and J genes are TRBV9 and TRBJ2-1; 9 bases align to TRBD2. Germline V lookup: CDR1 SGDLS, CDR2 YYNGEE. This CDR3 is built from 15 residues. V gave up 3 bases and J gave up 6 bases; unmatched junction bases: 7. This CDR3 reads CASSESGGNPNEQFF. For the CDR3, the DNA is TGTGCCAGCAGCGAGAGCGGGGGGAATCCCAATGAGCAGTTCTTC.

This clonotype was seen ten or more times. This chain connects TRBV20-1 to TRBJ2-7; TRBD2 matches at 10 bases. J was trimmed by 0 bases and V by 1 base; bases with no gene match: 0. This CDR3 spans 14 amino acids. The germline gives CDR1 DFQATT, CDR2 SNEGSKA (reference sequence). The CDR3 protein is CSARVAGGSYEQYF. DNA for the CDR3: TGCAGTGCTAGAGTAGCGGGAGGCTCCTACGAGCAGTACTTC.

The chain uses TRBV29-1 and TRBJ1-2; D is undetermined. CDR1 and CDR2 (germline): SQVTM, ANQGSEA. Trimming cost V 5 bases and J 2 bases, with 18 bases left between them. The CDR3 is made up of 15 amino acids. The CDR3 loop reads CSVYTGPPENYGYTF. Here the CDR3 DNA reads TGCAGCGTTTATACCGGTCCCCCCGAGAACTATGGCTACACCTTC.

The rearrangement links TRBV23-1 to TRBJ2-5, with D uncertain. TRBV23-1 is identified as an open reading frame with a role that is uncertain. Trimming took 0 bases from V and 1 from J, leaving 6 bases between them. CDR3 length equals 14 residues. For the CDR3, the DNA is TGCGCCAGCAGTCAATCTACAGTCCAAGAGACCCAGTACTTC. Amino acids: CASSQSTVQETQYF.

There are many counts of this clonotype. This chain joins TRBV20-1 and TRBJ2-3; weak D call: TRBD1 (5 bases). Germline loops: CDR1 DFQATT, CDR2 SNEGSKA (reference sequence). The CDR3 runs to 13 residues. V lost 7 bases to trimming and J lost 2 bases, with 13 bases between them. The CDR3 coding sequence is TGCAGTGGACAGAAAGAGCTCACAGATACGCAGTATTTT. This sequence encodes CSGQKELTDTQYF.

The sample holds many counts of this clonotype. This rearrangement joins TRBV20-1 to TRBJ2-3, with D uncertain. This CDR3 contains 11 residues. V was clipped by 3 bases and J by 4 bases, with 5 bases between them. The V gene's germline CDR1 is DFQATT and CDR2 SNEGSKA (reference sequence). The CDR3 sequence is CSASPADTQYF. CDR3 in DNA: TGCAGTGCTAGCCCGGCAGATACGCAGTATTTT.